This T cell receptor beta chain was retrieved from a study of T cell repertoires in cytomegalovirus infection. Background on the study: HLA-C-restricted CMV epitopes, recently identified, and well-studied HLA-B-restricted ones were used by the study. From public TCR beta signatures came an indication of both CMV infection and matching HLA type.

Germline V gene sequence: CDR1 MNHEY, CDR2 SVGEGT. The V segment lost 7 bases and the J segment 4 bases; nucleotides outside the gene matches: 4. The CDR3 totals 13 residues. MiXCR was run by TCRdb on the reads, yielding one entry per CDR3 protein. The sample consists of about half a million distinct CDR3 sequences, roughly 43% of them appearing once. This clonotype has just a few counts. The target antigen is unknown. Whole-study findings and limits: CMV-specific TCR beta clonotypes restricted by HLA-C dominated the ex vivo response. Adding up the frequency of public TCR beta families identified people who carried CMV plus the relevant HLA.

Specimen: cultured PBMCs, collected from culture after CMV antigen stimulation. This chain uses TRBV6-2 or TRBV6-3 with TRBJ2-3, with 8 bases fitting TRBD1. The sequence came from a human donor in good health (CMV status not recorded). Some clones in this sample may be carry-over from other donors' samples. CDR3 DNA sequence: TGTGCCAGCAACGGACAGGGCCCAGATACGCAGTATTTT. Its protein product is CASNGQGPDTQYF.